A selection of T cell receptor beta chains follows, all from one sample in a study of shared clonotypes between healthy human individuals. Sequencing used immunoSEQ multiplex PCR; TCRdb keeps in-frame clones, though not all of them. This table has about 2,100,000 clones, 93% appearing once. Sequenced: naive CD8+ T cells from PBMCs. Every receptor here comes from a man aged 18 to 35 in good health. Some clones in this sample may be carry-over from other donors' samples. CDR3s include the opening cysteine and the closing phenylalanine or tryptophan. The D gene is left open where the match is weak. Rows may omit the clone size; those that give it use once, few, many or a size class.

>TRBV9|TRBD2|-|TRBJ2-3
TGTGCCAGCAGCGTAGTCGCGGGAGGCCCCACAGATACGCAGTATTTT
CASSVVAGGPTDTQYF
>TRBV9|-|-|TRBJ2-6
TGTGCCAGCAGCGTCGGTGGGGCCAACGTCCTGACTTTC
CASSVGGANVLTF
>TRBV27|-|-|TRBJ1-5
TGTGCCAGCAGTTTATCGGCAGGGGCCCAGGGTCAGCCCCAGCATTTT
CASSLSAGAQGQPQHF
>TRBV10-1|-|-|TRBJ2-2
TGCGCCAGCAGGGGGACCGTCACCGGGGAGCTGTTTTTT
CASRGTVTGELFF
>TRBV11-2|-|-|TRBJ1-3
TGTGCCAGCAGCTCCGACAGGAGCTCTGGAAACACCATATATTTT
CASSSDRSSGNTIYF
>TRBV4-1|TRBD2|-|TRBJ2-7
TGCGCCAGCAGCTTCCTAACTCGGGGGGGTGGGTACGAGCAGTACTTC
CASSFLTRGGGYEQYF
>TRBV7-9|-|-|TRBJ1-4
TGTGCCAGCAGCTGGGGGTCTGCCCACGAGCCGGGAAAACTGTTTTTT
CASSWGSAHEPGKLFF
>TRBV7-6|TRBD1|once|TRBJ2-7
TGTGCCAGCAGCTTAGCGCGGGAGACAGGGGGCAACTACGAGCAGTACTTC
CASSLARETGGNYEQYF
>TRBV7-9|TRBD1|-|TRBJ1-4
TGTGCCAGCACTTCCGGGACAGAGTATGAAAAACTGTTTTTT
CASTSGTEYEKLFF
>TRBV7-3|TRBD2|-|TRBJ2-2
TGTGCCAGCAGCCCCGGGGGACTAGCGGAGCTCGGGGAGCTGTTTTTT
CASSPGGLAELGELFF
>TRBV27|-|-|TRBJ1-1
TGTGCCAGCAGTTTCGGACTAGTAGCTTTCTTT
CASSFGLVAFF
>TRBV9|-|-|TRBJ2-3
TGTGCCAGCACCAAAGGGGGGGGCTCAGATACGCAGTATTTT
CASTKGGGSDTQYF
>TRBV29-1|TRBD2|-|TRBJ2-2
TGCAGCGTTAAAAGGACTAGCGGGAGGAACACCGGGGAGCTGTTTTTT
CSVKRTSGRNTGELFF
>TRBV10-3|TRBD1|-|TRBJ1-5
TGTGCCATCCAGGGGGCGATAGATCAGCCCCAGCATTTT
CAIQGAIDQPQHF
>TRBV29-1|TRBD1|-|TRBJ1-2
TGCAGCGTGGACCAGATAACCGGGACAGGGGAAGGTGGCTACACCTTC
CSVDQITGTGEGGYTF
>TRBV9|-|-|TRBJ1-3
TGTGCCAGCAGCGACCAGGCACTAAAGGGCACTGGAAACACCATATATTTT
CASSDQALKGTGNTIYF
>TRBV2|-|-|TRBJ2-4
TGTGCCAGCAGTGAGGGGGGCGCCAAAAACATTCAGTACTTC
CASSEGGAKNIQYF
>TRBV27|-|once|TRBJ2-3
TGTGCCAGCAGTACCCTTAGCCCTTCGGGAACAGATACGCAGTATTTT
CASSTLSPSGTDTQYF
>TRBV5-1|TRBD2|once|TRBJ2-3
TGCGCCAGCAGCGCCGGGGGACTAGCGTCCACAGATACGCAGTATTTT
CASSAGGLASTDTQYF
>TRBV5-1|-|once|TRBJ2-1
TGCGCCAGCAGAGTCGGAGGAAGCTCCTACAATGAGCAGTTCTTC
CASRVGGSSYNEQFF
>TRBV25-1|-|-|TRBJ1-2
TGTGCCAGCAGTGAATCGGTCTGGAAAGGCTACACCTTC
CASSESVWKGYTF
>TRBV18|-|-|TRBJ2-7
TGTGCCAGCTCACCAAAGGTCTCCCAGTGGTACGAGCAGTACTTC
CASSPKVSQWYEQYF
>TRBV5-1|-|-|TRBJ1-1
TGCGCCAGTTGGCCGTGGCCAGGGAACACTGAAGCTTTCTTT
CASWPWPGNTEAFF
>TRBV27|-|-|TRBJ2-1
TGTGCCAGCAGTACCTTGACGGGCAATGAGCAGTTCTTC
CASSTLTGNEQFF
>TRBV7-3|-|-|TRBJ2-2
TGTGCCAGCAGCTTGGGGGGCCCAGCTCTCACCGGGGAGCTGTTTTTT
CASSLGGPALTGELFF
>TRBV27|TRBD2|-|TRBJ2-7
TGTGCCAGCAGTTCTAGCGGGAGGGCCGTGTACGAGCAGTACTTC
CASSSSGRAVYEQYF
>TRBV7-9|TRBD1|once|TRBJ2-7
TGTGCCAGCAGCACCGAGACAGGGTCCTACGAGCAGTACTTC
CASSTETGSYEQYF
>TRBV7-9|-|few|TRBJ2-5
TGTGCCAGCAGCTTCATGACCCCCGAAGAGACCCAGTACTTC
CASSFMTPEETQYF
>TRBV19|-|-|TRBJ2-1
TGTGCCAGTAGTACGGGGGCGGGAGCCATCTACAATGAGCAGTTCTTC
CASSTGAGAIYNEQFF
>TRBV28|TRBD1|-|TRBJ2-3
TGTGCCAGCAGTATACCGGGACAGGGGGCGCGGGGCCCCAGCACAGATACGCAGTATTTT
CASSIPGQGARGPSTDTQYF
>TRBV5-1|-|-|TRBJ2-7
TGCGCCAGCAGCTTGACACCTTCCTACGAGCAGTACTTC
CASSLTPSYEQYF
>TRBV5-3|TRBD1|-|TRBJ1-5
TGTGCCAGAAGCTTGGCCGGGCTGGGACCGTTTGCGGACAGGGCGAATCAGCCCCAGCATTTT
CARSLAGLGPFADRANQPQHF
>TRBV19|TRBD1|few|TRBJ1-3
TGTGCCAGTCAAGAGCCGCCATGGGAGGGGGCTTATGGAAACACCATATATTTT
CASQEPPWEGAYGNTIYF
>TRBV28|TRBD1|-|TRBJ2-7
TGTGCCAGCAGCTATACAGGGGACTCCTACGAGCAGTACTTC
CASSYTGDSYEQYF
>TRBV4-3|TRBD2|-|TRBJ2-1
TGCGCCAGCAGCCATGCGGGGGGCAATGAGCAGTTCTTC
CASSHAGGNEQFF
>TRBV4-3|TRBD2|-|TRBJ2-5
TGCGCCAGCAGCCAAAAAGCGGGGTACCAAGAGACCCAGTACTTC
CASSQKAGYQETQYF
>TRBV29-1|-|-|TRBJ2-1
TGCAGCGTTGAAGCGTCAGGAACCTACAATGAGCAGTTCTTC
CSVEASGTYNEQFF
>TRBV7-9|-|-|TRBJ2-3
TGTGCCAGCAGCTCCCTTCCGGCGCAGTATTTT
CASSSLPAQYF